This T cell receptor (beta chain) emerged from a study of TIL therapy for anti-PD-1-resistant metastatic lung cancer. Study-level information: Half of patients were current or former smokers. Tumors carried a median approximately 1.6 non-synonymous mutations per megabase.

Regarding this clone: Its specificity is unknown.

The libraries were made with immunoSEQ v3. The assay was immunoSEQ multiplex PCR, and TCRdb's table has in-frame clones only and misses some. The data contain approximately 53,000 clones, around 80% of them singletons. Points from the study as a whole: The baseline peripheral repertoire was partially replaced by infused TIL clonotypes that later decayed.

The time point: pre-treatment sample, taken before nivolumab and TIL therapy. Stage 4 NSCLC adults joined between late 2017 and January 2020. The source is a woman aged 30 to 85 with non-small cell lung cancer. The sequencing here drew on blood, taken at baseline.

Here the CDR3 reads CASRLPSHLRDTGELFF. The CDR3 region has the DNA TGTGCCAGCCGTCTACCCAGTCATCTCAGGGACACCGGGGAGCTGTTTTTT. V gene TRBV11-2 combines with J gene TRBJ2-2, with a weak D call TRBD1 (5 bases). The CDR3 contains 17 residues. Trimming left V 8 bases short and J 3 bases short, with 22 bases between. Germline loops: CDR1 SGHAT, CDR2 FQNNGV.